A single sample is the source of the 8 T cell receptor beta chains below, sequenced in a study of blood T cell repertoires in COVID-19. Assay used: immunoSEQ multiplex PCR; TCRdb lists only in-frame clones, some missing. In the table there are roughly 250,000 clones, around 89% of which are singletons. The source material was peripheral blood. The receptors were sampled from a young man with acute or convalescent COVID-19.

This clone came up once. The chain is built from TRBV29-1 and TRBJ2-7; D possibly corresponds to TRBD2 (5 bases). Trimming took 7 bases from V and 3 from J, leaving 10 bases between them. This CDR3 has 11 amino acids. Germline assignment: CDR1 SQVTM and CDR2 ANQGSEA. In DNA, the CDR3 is TGCAGCGCGTCCCGGGGCTACGAGCAGTACTTC. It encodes CSASRGYEQYF.

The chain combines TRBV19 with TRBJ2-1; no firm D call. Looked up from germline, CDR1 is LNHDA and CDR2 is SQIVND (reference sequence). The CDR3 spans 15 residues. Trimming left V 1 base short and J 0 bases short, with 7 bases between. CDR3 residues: CASSIVHSSYNEQFF. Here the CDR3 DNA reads TGTGCCAGTAGTATAGTACACAGCTCCTACAATGAGCAGTTCTTC. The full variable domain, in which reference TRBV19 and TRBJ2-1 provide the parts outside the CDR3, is DGGITQSPKYLFRKEGQNVTLSCEQNLNHDAMYWYRQDPGQGLRLIYYSQIVNDFQKGDIAEGYSVSREKKESFPLTVTSAQKNPTAFYLCASSIVHSSYNEQFFGPGTRLTVL.

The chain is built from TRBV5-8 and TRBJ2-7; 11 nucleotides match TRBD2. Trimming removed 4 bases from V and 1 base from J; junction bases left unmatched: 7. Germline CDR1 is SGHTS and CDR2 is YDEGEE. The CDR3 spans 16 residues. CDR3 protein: CASSPQLAGVSYEQYF. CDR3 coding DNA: TGTGCCAGCAGCCCTCAACTAGCGGGAGTTTCCTACGAGCAGTACTTC.

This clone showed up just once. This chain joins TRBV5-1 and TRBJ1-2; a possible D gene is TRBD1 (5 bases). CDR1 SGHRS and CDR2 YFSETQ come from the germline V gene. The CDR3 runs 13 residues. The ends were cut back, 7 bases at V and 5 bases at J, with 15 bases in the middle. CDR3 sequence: CASSPQGGYGYTF. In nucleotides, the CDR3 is TGCGCCAGCTCCCCCCAGGGAGGGTATGGCTACACCTTC.

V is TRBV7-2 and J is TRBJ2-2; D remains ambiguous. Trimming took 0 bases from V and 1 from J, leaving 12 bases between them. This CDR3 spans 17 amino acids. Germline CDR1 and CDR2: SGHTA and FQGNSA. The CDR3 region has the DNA TGTGCCAGCAGCTTAGCGCCGGGTAGCCAGAACACCGGGGAGCTGTTTTTT. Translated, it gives CASSLAPGSQNTGELFF.

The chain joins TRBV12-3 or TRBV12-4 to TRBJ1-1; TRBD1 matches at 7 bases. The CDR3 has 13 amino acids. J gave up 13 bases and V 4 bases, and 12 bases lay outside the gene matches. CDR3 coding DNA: TGTGCCAGCAGTTACATGCGCGGACAGGCCGGTTTCTTT. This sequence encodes CASSYMRGQAGFF.

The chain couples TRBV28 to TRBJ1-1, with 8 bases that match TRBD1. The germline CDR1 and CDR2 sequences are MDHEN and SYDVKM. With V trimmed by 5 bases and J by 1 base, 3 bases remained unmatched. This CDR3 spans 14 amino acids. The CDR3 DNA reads TGTGCCAGCAGTAGACAGGGGCCGAACACTGAAGCTTTCTTT. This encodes CASSRQGPNTEAFF.

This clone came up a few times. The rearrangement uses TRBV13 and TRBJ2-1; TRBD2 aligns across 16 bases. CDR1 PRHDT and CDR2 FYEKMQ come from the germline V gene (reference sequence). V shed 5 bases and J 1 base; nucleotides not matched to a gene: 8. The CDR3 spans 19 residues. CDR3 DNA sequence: TGTGCCAGCAGCATGGGACTAGCGGGAGGGCCGCGATCCTACAATGAGCAGTTCTTC. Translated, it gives CASSMGLAGGPRSYNEQFF.